Many counts were recorded for the clone carrying this TCR beta chain. Its specificity is unknown. This specimen belongs to a study of CD8 T cells in ankylosing spondylitis. Trimming left V 6 bases short and J 7 bases short, with 25 bases between. Per the germline V gene, CDR1 is MDHEN and CDR2 is SYDVKM. The CDR3 has 17 residues. The study, taken as a whole, reports: One TCR beta motif, made up of seven to nine highly homologous variants, appeared characteristic of ankylosing spondylitis blood.

TCRdb used MiXCR to reprocess the 5' RACE reads, holding one entry per CDR3 protein. The top ten clones hold under 7.5% of a sample with hundreds of thousands of distinct CDR3 sequences, roughly 13% of them seen once. This chain links TRBV28 with TRBJ2-4; weak D call: TRBD1 (6 bases). Sequencing was carried out using blood, either unsorted or a sorted T cell fraction (not recorded which). The receptor was derived from a male donor with ankylosing spondylitis. This CDR3 is CASSRPPQGPFGNIQYF. DNA of the CDR3: TGTGCCAGCAGCCGCCCCCCACAGGGACCCTTTGGTAACATTCAGTACTTC. The whole variable domain, filled in from reference TRBV28 and TRBJ2-4, reads DVKVTQSSRYLVKRTGEKVFLECVQDMDHENMFWYRQDPGLGLRLIYFSYDVKMKEKGDIPEGYSVSREKKERFSLILESASTNQTSMYLCASSRPPQGPFGNIQYFGAGTRLSVL.